The 21 T cell receptor beta chains below were found in one sample sequenced in a study of blood T cell repertoires in COVID-19. The data were produced by immunoSEQ multiplex PCR, yet TCRdb's version contains in-frame clones alone and is incomplete. The table includes some 200,000 clones, around 82% detected once. The sample consisted of peripheral blood. The receptors come from a human donor with acute or convalescent COVID-19. The donor label of this sample is uncertain.

The chain recombines TRBV7-2 with TRBJ1-1; 8 bases fit TRBD1. Germline V lookup: CDR1 SGHTA, CDR2 FQGNSA. The V gene end was trimmed by 3 bases and the J gene end by 0 bases; junction bases not matched to a gene: 6. The CDR3 sequence is 16 residues long. The CDR3 spells CASSFPGGVLNTEAFF. The CDR3 DNA reads TGTGCCAGCAGCTTTCCAGGGGGCGTCTTGAACACTGAAGCTTTCTTT. The variable domain in full, with the rest retrieved from reference TRBV7-2 and TRBJ1-1, is GAGVSQSPSNKVTEKGKDVELRCDPISGHTALYWYRQSLGQGLEFLIYFQGNSAPDKSGLPSDRFSAERTGGSVSTLTIQRTQQEDSAVYLCASSFPGGVLNTEAFFGQGTRLTVV.

The genes are TRBV7-2 and TRBJ2-3; 11 nucleotides line up with TRBD1. This CDR3 is built from 15 residues. Germline V CDR1 and CDR2: SGHTA, FQGNSA. J gave up 7 bases and V 5 bases, and 8 bases lay outside the gene matches. CDR3 coding DNA: TGTGCCAGCAGCCCGTGGGGACAGGGGGGAAATACGCAGTATTTT. This codes for CASSPWGQGGNTQYF.

The J gene is TRBJ1-1, the V gene TRBV28, with a weak D call TRBD1 (5 bases). CDR3 length equals 13 residues. Trimming stripped 4 bases from V and 6 bases from J, with 12 bases between. CDR1 MDHEN and CDR2 SYDVKM come from the germline V gene. CDR3 sequence reads: CASSSGLPPEAFF. The CDR3 region has the DNA TGTGCCAGCAGTTCGGGACTGCCCCCTGAAGCTTTCTTT.

V is TRBV6-4 and J is TRBJ2-7; D may be TRBD1 (6 bases). V was cut by 2 bases and J by 3 bases, with 14 bases left in between. This CDR3 has 15 amino acids. Germline V gives CDR1 MRHNA, CDR2 SNTAGT. CDR3 loop: CASSDGFDRFYEQYF. CDR3 sequence (DNA): TGTGCCAGCAGTGACGGATTCGACAGGTTCTACGAGCAGTACTTC.

The CDR3 region has the DNA TGTGCCAGCAGCCCAACTAGCGGTAGCACAGATACGCAGTATTTT. Its translation is CASSPTSGSTDTQYF. The chain joins TRBV9 to TRBJ2-3, with 8 bases that match TRBD2. Germline lookup yields CDR1 SGDLS and CDR2 YYNGEE. J gave up 0 bases and V 4 bases, and 4 bases lay outside the gene matches. The length of the CDR3 is 15 residues.

The chain recombines TRBV28 with TRBJ1-2; 8 bases agree with TRBD1. This CDR3 is built from 13 residues. The germline V gene encodes CDR1 MDHEN and CDR2 SYDVKM. V lost 2 bases, J lost 8 bases, and 4 bases stayed unmatched. CDR3 sequence reads: CASSLIQGGGYTF. The DNA for the CDR3 is TGTGCCAGCAGTTTAATACAGGGGGGAGGCTACACCTTC.

This clone was picked up a small number of times. This rearrangement joins TRBV7-2 to TRBJ2-7; 9 nucleotides line up with TRBD2. After removal of 5 bases from V and 5 bases from J, the junction contained 10 bases not matched to a gene. CDR1 SGHTA and CDR2 FQGNSA come from the germline V gene. CDR3 length: 15 amino acids. The CDR3 DNA reads TGTGCCAGCAGCACCTCCGGCGGGAGGGTCAACGAGCAGTACTTC. Its protein is CASSTSGGRVNEQYF.

V gene TRBV2 combines with J gene TRBJ2-5, with 7 bases matching TRBD2. CDR3 size: 14 residues. After removal of 4 bases from V and 1 base from J, the junction contained 3 bases not matched to a gene. Germline V gives CDR1 SNHLY, CDR2 FYNNEI. This chain's CDR3 is CASSGPGGQETQYF. The DNA for the CDR3 is TGTGCCAGCAGTGGCCCGGGGGGCCAAGAGACCCAGTACTTC.

The chain links TRBV5-5 to TRBJ2-5, with TRBD2 matching over 11 bases. The ends lost 0 bases at V and 1 base at J; junction bases unmatched: 2. The CDR3 length is 16 residues. Germline-derived CDR1 and CDR2 are SGHKS and YYEKEE (reference sequence). The CDR3 coding sequence is TGTGCCAGCAGCTTGGTCCTAGCGGGGGGCCAAGAGACCCAGTACTTC. Translating gives CASSLVLAGGQETQYF. Combining the CDR3 with reference TRBV5-5 and TRBJ2-5 gives the whole variable domain DAGVTQSPTHLIKTRGQQVTLRCSPISGHKSVSWYQQVLGQGPQFIFQYYEKEERGRGNFPDRFSARQFPNYSSELNVNALLLGDSALYLCASSLVLAGGQETQYFGPGTRLLVL.

This clone was detected a few times. The genes are TRBV27 and TRBJ2-1; 11 bases are shared with TRBD2. The length of the CDR3 is 15 residues. Germline trimming cut 7 bases from V and 4 bases from J; bases unmatched to any gene: 6. Germline V CDR1 and CDR2: MNHEY, SMNVEV (reference sequence). The CDR3 loop reads CASTIAGGLYNEQFF. The CDR3 DNA follows: TGTGCCAGCACCATAGCGGGAGGGCTGTACAATGAGCAGTTCTTC.

The chain joins TRBV5-8 to TRBJ2-1, with 12 bases identical to TRBD2. The CDR3 loop spans 17 amino acids. Germline CDR1 and CDR2: SGHTS and YDEGEE. V gave up 5 bases and J gave up 2 bases; unmatched junction bases: 8. CDR3 in amino acids: CASSSGLAGITYNEQFF. In DNA form, the CDR3 reads TGTGCCAGCAGTTCCGGACTAGCGGGGATAACCTACAATGAGCAGTTCTTC.

V and J are TRBV19 and TRBJ1-6; a possible D gene is TRBD1 (5 bases). The ends were cut back, 5 bases at V and 8 bases at J, with 22 bases in the middle. Germline CDR1 is LNHDA and CDR2 is SQIVND (reference sequence). The CDR3 spans 17 residues. The CDR3 here is CASSWGASTGGDSPLHF. CDR3 bases: TGTGCCAGTAGTTGGGGAGCCTCAACGGGAGGGGATTCACCCCTCCACTTT.

The V gene is TRBV9, the J gene TRBJ1-6, with TRBD1 matching 8 bases. J lost 9 bases, V lost 0 bases, and 5 bases had no gene match. CDR1 is SGDLS, CDR2 YYNGEE, per germline. The CDR3 has 15 amino acids. CDR3 nucleotides: TGTGCCAGCAGCGTAGTTGACAGGGGCGGTTCACCCCTCCACTTT. It specifies CASSVVDRGGSPLHF.

The chain joins TRBV10-3 to TRBJ2-7, with 14 bases aligning to TRBD2. Germline CDR1 is ENHRY and CDR2 is SYGVKD. This CDR3 is 16 amino acids long. V lost 3 bases, J lost 4 bases, and 5 bases stayed unmatched. The chain's CDR3 is CAISDSGLAGGYEQYF. CDR3 DNA sequence: TGTGCCATCAGTGATTCCGGACTAGCGGGGGGATACGAGCAGTACTTC.

The genes are TRBV18 and TRBJ1-2; no clear D. V lost 5 bases and J lost 6, with 13 bases in between. Germline V gives CDR1 KGHSH, CDR2 LQKENI. The CDR3 totals 13 residues. As DNA, the CDR3 is TGTGCCAGCTCATCCGGGGTTCGGGATGGCTACACCTTC. It yields the protein CASSSGVRDGYTF.

This clone was counted between two and nine times. V is TRBV19 and J is TRBJ2-6, with 7 bases aligning to TRBD1. CDR1 and CDR2 from the germline V gene are LNHDA and SQIVND (reference sequence). The CDR3 loop spans 15 amino acids. The trim removed 5 bases at V and 3 bases at J, leaving 4 bases unmatched. The CDR3 sequence: CASSLGGFGANVLTF. The CDR3 DNA reads as TGTGCCAGTAGTTTAGGGGGCTTTGGGGCCAACGTCCTGACTTTC. Combining the CDR3 with reference TRBV19 and TRBJ2-6 gives the whole variable domain DGGITQSPKYLFRKEGQNVTLSCEQNLNHDAMYWYRQDPGQGLRLIYYSQIVNDFQKGDIAEGYSVSREKKESFPLTVTSAQKNPTAFYLCASSLGGFGANVLTFGAGSRLTVL.

CDR3 nucleotides: TGCGCCAGCAGCCCTCTCGTCGGACAGGCGGCTGAAAAACTGTTTTTT. Protein: CASSPLVGQAAEKLFF. This chain connects TRBV5-1 to TRBJ1-4; 7 bases map to TRBD1. Germline CDR1 and CDR2: SGHRS and YFSETQ. V lost 4 bases and J lost 7; bases outside the gene matches: 13. This CDR3 spans 16 amino acids.

The chain joins TRBV7-2 to TRBJ2-3; D remains ambiguous. Trimming stripped 2 bases from V and 1 base from J, with 7 bases between. This CDR3 is 14 amino acids long. Germline assignment: CDR1 SGHTA and CDR2 FQGNSA. This CDR3 is CASSLMRGTDTQYF. In DNA, the CDR3 is TGTGCCAGCAGCTTAATGAGAGGCACAGATACGCAGTATTTT.

The CDR3 reads CASSLSTEYGYTF. For the CDR3, the DNA is TGTGCCAGCTCACTTTCGACAGAGTATGGCTACACCTTC. The gene calls are TRBV18 and TRBJ1-2, with D possibly TRBD1 on 5 matching bases. The CDR3 loop spans 13 amino acids. V was trimmed by 4 bases and J by 5 bases, leaving 11 bases between them. Per germline, CDR1 KGHSH and CDR2 LQKENI.

By frequency in the sample, this clone is medium-sized. The V call is TRBV2, the J call TRBJ2-7, with 10 bases aligning to TRBD1. Germline CDR1 is SNHLY and CDR2 is FYNNEI. This CDR3 is built from 14 residues. Losses at the gene ends were 6 bases for V and 4 bases for J; bases not matched to a gene: 6. DNA for the CDR3: TGTGCCAGCAGGGAGACAGGGGGCCCTTACGAGCAGTACTTC. Amino acid sequence: CASRETGGPYEQYF.

The chain combines TRBV28 with TRBJ1-5, with 8 bases aligning to TRBD1. The CDR3 consists of 13 residues. J gave up 6 bases and V 8 bases, and 6 bases lay outside the gene matches. Germline V CDR1 and CDR2: MDHEN, SYDVKM. The CDR3 loop is CASRGQVPQPQHF. In nucleotides, the CDR3 is TGTGCCAGCCGGGGACAGGTGCCTCAGCCCCAGCATTTT.